This entry features one T cell receptor (beta chain) sequence. The data are from a study of shared clonotypes between healthy human individuals. CD45RA-negative memory and CD45RA+ naive subsets were split from the CD4+ cells. The ends lost 9 bases at V and 0 bases at J; junction bases unmatched: 11. The V gene's germline CDR1 is MDHEN and CDR2 SYDVKM. This CDR3 contains 18 residues. TCRdb's copy holds only in-frame clones and misses some; the assay was immunoSEQ multiplex PCR. The data hold 780,000 or so clones, with roughly two thirds observed a single time. Sequencing used memory CD4+ T cells sorted from blood. Indicated subset: CD45RA-negative fraction. This receptor was taken from a woman between 25 and 40 years old in good health. The J gene is TRBJ2-1, the V gene TRBV28, with TRBD2 identical over 13 bases. In nucleotides, the CDR3 is TGTGCCAGTACAGGACTAGCGGGAGTACTAAGCTCCTACAATGAGCAGTTCTTC. Amino acids: CASTGLAGVLSSYNEQFF.